The clone carrying this T cell receptor beta chain was picked up many times. Its antigen is unidentified. The data stem from a study of glioma-infiltrating T cells. General study points: Above-expected tissue-blood divergence occurred in all gliomas, most in low-grade ones. Only very few CDR3 sequences appeared in both tissue and blood.

TCR alpha and beta CDR3 regions were amplified from RNA using iRepertoire nested multiplex PCR. For one-step reverse transcription and amplification, roughly 85-450 ng of tissue mRNA or PBMC total RNA was used. TCRdb itself ran the multiplex PCR reads through MiXCR, one entry per CDR3 protein. The data show 100,000 to 150,000 distinct CDR3 sequences, 20% to 25% seen once. Source material: glioma tissue, nonneoplastic brain tissue, or PBMCs (not recorded which). The source is a human donor with low-grade glioma or glioblastoma, undergoing nonglioma brain surgery, or in good health (not recorded which).

CDR3 loop: CASRYTRVSRTQETQYF. The CDR3 DNA sequence: TGTGCCAGCAGGTACACAAGGGTCTCACGGACCCAAGAGACCCAGTACTTC. The gene calls are TRBV6-2 or TRBV6-3 and TRBJ2-5; D gene ambiguous. Germline V CDR1 and CDR2: MNHEY, SVGEGT. Trimming removed 6 bases at V and 1 base at J, with 21 bases between. The CDR3 contains 17 residues.